The sequence of this TCR beta chain was determined in a study of T cells expressing NK-cell markers. The CDR3 runs 16 residues. Per the germline V gene, CDR1 is SGHRS and CDR2 is YFSETQ. Turning to this clonotype: Its antigen is undetermined.

Each CDR3 protein gets one entry in TCRdb, which reprocessed the 5' RACE reads and gives no DNA. The repertoire table contains about 150,000 distinct CDR3 sequences. Study-level points and caveats: The CD3+CD56-NKG2C+ fraction of a few donors was likewise dominated by these clonotypes.

The chain uses TRBV5-1 and TRBJ2-3; without DNA, the TCRdb call of TRBD1 cannot be checked. This receptor was obtained from a woman aged 45-65 years in good health. Specimen: blood T cells: a sorted CD56 or NKG2C T cell subset, CD4+ or CD8+ T cells, or bulk PBMC T cells (not recorded which). CDR3 sequence reads: CASSKGDRESPDTQYF. The full variable domain, its missing parts supplied by reference TRBV5-1 and TRBJ2-3, is KAGVTQTPRYLIKTRGQQVTLSCSPISGHRSVSWYQQTPGQGLQFLFEYFSETQRNKGNFPGRFSGRQFSNSRSEMNVSTLELGDSALYLCASSKGDRESPDTQYFGPGTRLTVL.